One sample yielded the 6 T cell receptor beta chains listed below, sequenced in a study of T cell responses to AZD1222 COVID-19 vaccine. Libraries were prepared by immunoSEQ multiplex PCR; TCRdb keeps only in-frame clonotypes and omits some of them. The data show roughly 92,000 clones, about 88% seen once. Sequenced here: peripheral blood, sampled 28 days after the second AZD1222 dose. The receptors were gathered from an adult who received the AZD1222 COVID-19 vaccine.

This chain connects TRBV5-1 to TRBJ1-1; D is perhaps TRBD1 (6 bases). Germline assignment: CDR1 SGHRS and CDR2 YFSETQ. The CDR3 length is 16 residues. Trimming left V 3 bases short and J 4 bases short, with 19 bases between. The CDR3 spells CASSSRWGTGFTEAFF. CDR3 nucleotide sequence: TGCGCCAGCAGCTCGCGTTGGGGAACAGGGTTCACTGAAGCTTTCTTT. The whole variable domain, remainder taken from reference TRBV5-1 and TRBJ1-1, is KAGVTQTPRYLIKTRGQQVTLSCSPISGHRSVSWYQQTPGQGLQFLFEYFSETQRNKGNFPGRFSGRQFSNSRSEMNVSTLELGDSALYLCASSSRWGTGFTEAFFGQGTRLTVV.

This rearrangement joins TRBV6-4 to TRBJ2-7, with 8 bases that match TRBD1. Per the germline V gene, CDR1 is MRHNA and CDR2 is SNTAGT. The J segment lost 0 bases and the V segment lost 9 bases, leaving 13 bases of the junction unmatched. CDR3 length: 16 residues. This CDR3 reads CARDREPPELSYEQYF. Here the CDR3 DNA reads TGTGCCAGGGACAGGGAACCCCCTGAACTCTCCTACGAGCAGTACTTC.

The gene calls are TRBV13 and TRBJ2-6; maybe TRBD1 (6 bases). V lost 5 bases, J lost 0 bases, and 14 bases lay in between. The CDR3 covers 17 residues. In germline, CDR1 is PRHDT, CDR2 FYEKMQ (reference sequence). The CDR3 DNA sequence: TGTGCCAGCAGCCCGCGGACAGACCTCTCTGGGGCCAACGTCCTGACTTTC. Translating gives CASSPRTDLSGANVLTF.

This clone was observed a single time. The CDR3 is CSVEDSTYEQYF. DNA for the CDR3: TGCAGCGTTGAGGACTCAACCTACGAGCAGTACTTC. The rearrangement uses TRBV29-1 and TRBJ2-7; a weak D match, TRBD2 (5 bases). V lost 3 bases to trimming and J lost 2 bases, with 8 bases between them. The CDR3 consists of 12 residues. Germline CDR1 is SQVTM and CDR2 is ANQGSEA.

The V call is TRBV25-1, the J call TRBJ1-6; D might be TRBD1 (6 bases). CDR3 size: 14 residues. V lost 1 base and J 8 bases, leaving 9 bases between the germline ends. CDR1 is MGHDK and CDR2 is SYGVNS in the germline V gene. CDR3 protein: CASSEWTVDSPLHF. CDR3 coding DNA: TGTGCCAGCAGTGAATGGACAGTCGATTCACCCCTCCACTTT.

The gene calls are TRBV7-9 and TRBJ1-2; no clear D. The V gene lost 3 bases and the J gene lost 0 bases, with 5 bases spanning the gap. The germline CDR1 and CDR2 sequences are SEHNR and FQNEAQ (reference sequence). The CDR3 loop spans 13 amino acids. The CDR3 region has the DNA TGTGCCAGCAGCTTTGGAGCTAACTATGGCTACACCTTC. Translation gives CASSFGANYGYTF. The full variable domain, in which reference TRBV7-9 and TRBJ1-2 provide the parts outside the CDR3, is DTGVSQNPRHKITKRGQNVTFRCDPISEHNRLYWYRQTLGQGPEFLTYFQNEAQLEKSRLLSDRFSAERPKGSFSTLEIQRTEQGDSAMYLCASSFGANYGYTFGSGTRLTVV.